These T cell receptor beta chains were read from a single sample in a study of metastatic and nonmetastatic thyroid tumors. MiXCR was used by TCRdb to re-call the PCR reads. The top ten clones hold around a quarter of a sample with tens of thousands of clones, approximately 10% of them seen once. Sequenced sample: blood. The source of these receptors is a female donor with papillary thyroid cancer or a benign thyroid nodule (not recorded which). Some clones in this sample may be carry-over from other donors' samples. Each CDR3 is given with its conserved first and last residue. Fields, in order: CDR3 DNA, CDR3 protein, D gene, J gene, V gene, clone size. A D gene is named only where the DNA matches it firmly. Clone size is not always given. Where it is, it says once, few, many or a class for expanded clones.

cdr3_nt: TGTGCCAGCAGCTTAGCGGGGACTAGCGCCAACGAGCAGTACTTC; cdr3_aa: CASSLAGTSANEQYF; d_call: TRBD2; j_call: TRBJ2-7; v_call: TRBV7-8; clone_size: many
cdr3_nt: TGTGCCAGCAGTTACTCTCCTAGCGGGAGGACCCCACTCTATGAGCAGTTCTTC; cdr3_aa: CASSYSPSGRTPLYEQFF; d_call: TRBD2; j_call: TRBJ2-1; v_call: TRBV6-2/TRBV6-3; clone_size: few
cdr3_nt: TGTGCCAGCAGCTTGACTTGGAGCGGGAGCTCCTACAATGAGCAGTTCTTC; cdr3_aa: CASSLTWSGSSYNEQFF; d_call: TRBD2; j_call: TRBJ2-1; v_call: TRBV5-4; clone_size: .
cdr3_nt: TGTGCCAGCAGCCATGCAACCCCCCGGGCTAGCGGGAAGACCGGGGAGCTGTTTTTT; cdr3_aa: CASSHATPRASGKTGELFF; d_call: TRBD2; j_call: TRBJ2-2; v_call: TRBV3-1; clone_size: many
cdr3_nt: TGCGCCAGCAGCTTGGGGGGGGGTACCCTTCTGAACACTGAAGCTTTCTTT; cdr3_aa: CASSLGGGTLLNTEAFF; d_call: .; j_call: TRBJ1-1; v_call: TRBV5-1; clone_size: few
cdr3_nt: TGCAGTGCTCCAGACAGGGTCACCTACGAGCAGTACTTC; cdr3_aa: CSAPDRVTYEQYF; d_call: TRBD1; j_call: TRBJ2-7; v_call: TRBV20-1; clone_size: once
cdr3_nt: TGTGCCAGTAGTGGACTAGCGGGAGGGGAAGAGACCCAGTACTTC; cdr3_aa: CASSGLAGGEETQYF; d_call: TRBD2; j_call: TRBJ2-5; v_call: TRBV19; clone_size: many
cdr3_nt: TGTGCCAGCAGCTTGAGAAGCGGGGGGTTCCATGAGCAGTTCTTC; cdr3_aa: CASSLRSGGFHEQFF; d_call: TRBD2; j_call: TRBJ2-1; v_call: TRBV11-2; clone_size: once
cdr3_nt: TGCGCCAGCAGCTTGGCCGACAGTTCCTACGAGCAGTACTTC; cdr3_aa: CASSLADSSYEQYF; d_call: .; j_call: TRBJ2-7; v_call: TRBV5-1; clone_size: .
cdr3_nt: TGTGCCAGCTCCGAAGACAGGGGAGGGAATGAGCAGTTCTTC; cdr3_aa: CASSEDRGGNEQFF; d_call: .; j_call: TRBJ2-1; v_call: TRBV18; clone_size: many
cdr3_nt: TGTGCCAGCAGTTCACGACAGGGGGCGCGGTACGAGCAGTACTTC; cdr3_aa: CASSSRQGARYEQYF; d_call: TRBD1; j_call: TRBJ2-7; v_call: TRBV27; clone_size: many
cdr3_nt: TGTGCCAGCAGCGATGGTGGGGCAGGGGGTATATATGGCTACACCTTC; cdr3_aa: CASSDGGAGGIYGYTF; d_call: TRBD1; j_call: TRBJ1-2; v_call: TRBV6-1; clone_size: many
cdr3_nt: TGTGCCAGCAGACAGGGACTAGCGGGAGGCCCAAGCACAGATACGCAGTATTTT; cdr3_aa: CASRQGLAGGPSTDTQYF; d_call: TRBD2; j_call: TRBJ2-3; v_call: TRBV4-2; clone_size: .
cdr3_nt: TGTGCCAGCAGCTTATCTACAGCGCTCTATGGCTACACCTTC; cdr3_aa: CASSLSTALYGYTF; d_call: .; j_call: TRBJ1-2; v_call: TRBV7-2; clone_size: many
cdr3_nt: TGTGCCAGCTCCGAGGCGGGGGCCCCCTACGAGCAGTACTTC; cdr3_aa: CASSEAGAPYEQYF; d_call: .; j_call: TRBJ2-7; v_call: TRBV28; clone_size: .
cdr3_nt: TGTGCCACCGTTGATGGGGGCGATCGAGGCTACACCTTC; cdr3_aa: CATVDGGDRGYTF; d_call: .; j_call: TRBJ1-2; v_call: TRBV10-3; clone_size: many
cdr3_nt: TGTGCCAGCAGTCCTTCAGACAGGGGCGAGCAGTTCTTC; cdr3_aa: CASSPSDRGEQFF; d_call: TRBD1; j_call: TRBJ2-1; v_call: TRBV6-4; clone_size: many
cdr3_nt: TGTGCCAGCCAGTTACGCGGAATAGCAAGCGGGAGTTGGTACGAGCAGTACTTC; cdr3_aa: CASQLRGIASGSWYEQYF; d_call: TRBD2; j_call: TRBJ2-7; v_call: TRBV6-5; clone_size: many
cdr3_nt: TGCAGTGCCAAGGAGGTGACCGACTATAGCAATCAGCCCCAGCATTTT; cdr3_aa: CSAKEVTDYSNQPQHF; d_call: .; j_call: TRBJ1-5; v_call: TRBV20-1; clone_size: many
cdr3_nt: TGTGCCTGGAGTGCGGGCGAGCCCACAGATACGCAGTATTTT; cdr3_aa: CAWSAGEPTDTQYF; d_call: .; j_call: TRBJ2-3; v_call: TRBV30; clone_size: many
cdr3_nt: TGTGCCAGCAGTCCACTACCTGGCGGCACTGAAGCTTTCTTT; cdr3_aa: CASSPLPGGTEAFF; d_call: .; j_call: TRBJ1-1; v_call: TRBV6-1; clone_size: many
cdr3_nt: TGTGCCAGCAGCCGGGACAGGGGATACTCCTACAATGAGCAGTTCTTC; cdr3_aa: CASSRDRGYSYNEQFF; d_call: TRBD1; j_call: TRBJ2-1; v_call: TRBV5-5; clone_size: many
cdr3_nt: TGTGTCAGTAGTACCGCTGCTTGGAACACCGAAGCTTTCTTT; cdr3_aa: CVSSTAAWNTEAFF; d_call: .; j_call: TRBJ1-1; v_call: TRBV19; clone_size: .
cdr3_nt: TGTGCCAGCAGCTTAGGACTGATACAAGAGACCCAGTACTTC; cdr3_aa: CASSLGLIQETQYF; d_call: .; j_call: TRBJ2-5; v_call: TRBV7-9; clone_size: many
cdr3_nt: TGTGCCAGCAGCGAAGGGGCGGGGAACACCGGGGAGCTGTTTTTT; cdr3_aa: CASSEGAGNTGELFF; d_call: .; j_call: TRBJ2-2; v_call: TRBV6-1; clone_size: .